This T cell receptor beta chain derives from a study of blood T cell repertoires in COVID-19. TCRdb keeps only in-frame clones here, not all; method: immunoSEQ multiplex PCR. The data contain 250,000 or so clones, about 91% of them singletons. The sequencing sample was made of PBMCs or T cells enriched from blood (not recorded which). The clonotype originates from a human donor in a cohort exposed to, infected with or recovered from COVID-19 (not recorded which). The donor label of this sample is uncertain.

The CDR3 region is CASSLGLETQYF. As DNA, the CDR3 is TGTGCCAGTAGTTTAGGGCTAGAGACCCAGTACTTC. This chain joins TRBV19 and TRBJ2-5; D gene uncertain. V was pared by 5 bases and J by 4 bases, with 8 bases between. The CDR3 has 12 residues. CDR1 and CDR2 (germline): LNHDA, SQIVND (reference sequence).